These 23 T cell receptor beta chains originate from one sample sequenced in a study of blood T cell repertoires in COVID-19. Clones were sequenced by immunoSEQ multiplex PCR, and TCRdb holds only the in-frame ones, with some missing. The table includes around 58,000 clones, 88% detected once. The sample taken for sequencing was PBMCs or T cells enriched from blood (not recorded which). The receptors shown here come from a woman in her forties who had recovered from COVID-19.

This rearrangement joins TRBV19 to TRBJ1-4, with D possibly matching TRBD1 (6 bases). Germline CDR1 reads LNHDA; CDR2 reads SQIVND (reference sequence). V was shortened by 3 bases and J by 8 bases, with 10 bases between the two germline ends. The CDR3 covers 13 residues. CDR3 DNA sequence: TGTGCCAGTAGTATCAGGGGAAACGAAAAACTGTTTTTT. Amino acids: CASSIRGNEKLFF.

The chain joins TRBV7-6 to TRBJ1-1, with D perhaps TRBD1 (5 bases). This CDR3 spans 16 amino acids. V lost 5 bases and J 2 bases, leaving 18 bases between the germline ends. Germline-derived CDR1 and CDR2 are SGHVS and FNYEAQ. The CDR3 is CASSPSLAGLNTEAFF. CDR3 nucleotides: TGTGCCAGCAGCCCTAGTTTGGCAGGGCTTAACACTGAAGCTTTCTTT.

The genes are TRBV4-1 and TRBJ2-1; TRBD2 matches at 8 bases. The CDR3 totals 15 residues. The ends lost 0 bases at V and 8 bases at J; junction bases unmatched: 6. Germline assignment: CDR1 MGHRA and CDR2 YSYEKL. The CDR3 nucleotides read TGCGCCAGCAGCCAAGAGGACGGGGGGGCCTATGAGCAGTTCTTC. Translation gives CASSQEDGGAYEQFF.

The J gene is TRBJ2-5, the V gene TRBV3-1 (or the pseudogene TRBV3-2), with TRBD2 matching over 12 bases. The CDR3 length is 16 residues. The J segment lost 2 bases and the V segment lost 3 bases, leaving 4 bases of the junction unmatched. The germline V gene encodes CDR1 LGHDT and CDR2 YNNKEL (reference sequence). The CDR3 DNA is TGTGCCAGCAGCCAGACCGGACTAGCGGGGCAAGAGACCCAGTACTTC. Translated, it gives CASSQTGLAGQETQYF.

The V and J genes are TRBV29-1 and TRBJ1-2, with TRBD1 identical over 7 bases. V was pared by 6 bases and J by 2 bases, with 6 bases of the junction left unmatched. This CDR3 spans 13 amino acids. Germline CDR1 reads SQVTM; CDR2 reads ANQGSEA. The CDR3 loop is CSVPQGENYGYTF. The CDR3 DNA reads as TGCAGCGTCCCTCAGGGGGAAAACTATGGCTACACCTTC.

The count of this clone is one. CDR3 nucleotides: TGTGCCACCAGTGATTTCGTGAGTAGACAGGCTAAATACAATGAGCAGTTCTTC. Translating gives CATSDFVSRQAKYNEQFF. J is TRBJ2-1 and V is TRBV24-1; a weak D match, TRBD1 (6 bases). V shed 1 base and J shed 4 bases, with 19 bases lying between them. The CDR3 is 18 amino acids. Germline V gives CDR1 KGHDR, CDR2 SFDVKD.

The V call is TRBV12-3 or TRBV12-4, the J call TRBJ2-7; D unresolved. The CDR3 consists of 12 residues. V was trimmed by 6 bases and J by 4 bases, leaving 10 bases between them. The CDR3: CASSPHQYEQYF. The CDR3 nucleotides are TGTGCCAGCAGCCCCCACCAGTACGAGCAGTACTTC.

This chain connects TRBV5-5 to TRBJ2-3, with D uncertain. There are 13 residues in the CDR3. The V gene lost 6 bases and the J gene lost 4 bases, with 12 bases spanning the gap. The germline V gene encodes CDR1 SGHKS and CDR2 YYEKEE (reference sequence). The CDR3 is CASTYSYSDTQYF. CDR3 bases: TGTGCCAGCACCTACTCCTACTCAGATACGCAGTATTTT. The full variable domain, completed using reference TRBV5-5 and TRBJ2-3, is DAGVTQSPTHLIKTRGQQVTLRCSPISGHKSVSWYQQVLGQGPQFIFQYYEKEERGRGNFPDRFSARQFPNYSSELNVNALLLGDSALYLCASTYSYSDTQYFGPGTRLTVL.

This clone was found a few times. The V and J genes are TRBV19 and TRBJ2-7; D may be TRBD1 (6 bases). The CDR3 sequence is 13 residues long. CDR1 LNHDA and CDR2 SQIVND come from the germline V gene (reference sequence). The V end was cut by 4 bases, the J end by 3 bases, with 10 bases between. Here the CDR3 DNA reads TGTGCCAGTAGTAAAACAGGGAACTACGAGCAGTACTTC. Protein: CASSKTGNYEQYF.

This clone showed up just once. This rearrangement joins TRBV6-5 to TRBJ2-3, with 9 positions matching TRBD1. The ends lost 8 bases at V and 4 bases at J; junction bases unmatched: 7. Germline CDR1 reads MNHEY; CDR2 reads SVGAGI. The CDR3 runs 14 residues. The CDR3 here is CASGRQGGADTQYF. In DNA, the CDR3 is TGTGCCAGCGGGAGACAGGGGGGCGCAGATACGCAGTATTTT.

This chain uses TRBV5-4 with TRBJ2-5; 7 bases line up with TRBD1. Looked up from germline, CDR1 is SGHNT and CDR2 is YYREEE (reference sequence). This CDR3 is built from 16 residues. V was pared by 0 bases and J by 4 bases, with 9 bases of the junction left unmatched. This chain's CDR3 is CASSLGTGDISETQYF. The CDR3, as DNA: TGTGCCAGCAGCTTGGGAACAGGGGATATCTCAGAGACCCAGTACTTC.

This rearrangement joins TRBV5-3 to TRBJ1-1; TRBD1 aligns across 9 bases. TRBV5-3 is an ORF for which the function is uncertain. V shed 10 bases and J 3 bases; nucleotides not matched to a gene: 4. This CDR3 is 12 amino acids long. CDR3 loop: CAPRTGDTEAFF. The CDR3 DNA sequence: TGTGCCCCCCGGACAGGGGACACTGAAGCTTTCTTT.

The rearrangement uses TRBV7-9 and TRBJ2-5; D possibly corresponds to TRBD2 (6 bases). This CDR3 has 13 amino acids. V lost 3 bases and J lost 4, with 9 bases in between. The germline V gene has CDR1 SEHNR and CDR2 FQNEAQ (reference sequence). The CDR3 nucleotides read TGTGCCAGCAGCTTCGGGAGATTAGAGACCCAGTACTTC. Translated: CASSFGRLETQYF. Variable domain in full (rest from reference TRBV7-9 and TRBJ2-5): DTGVSQNPRHKITKRGQNVTFRCDPISEHNRLYWYRQTLGQGPEFLTYFQNEAQLEKSRLLSDRFSAERPKGSFSTLEIQRTEQGDSAMYLCASSFGRLETQYFGPGTRLLVL.

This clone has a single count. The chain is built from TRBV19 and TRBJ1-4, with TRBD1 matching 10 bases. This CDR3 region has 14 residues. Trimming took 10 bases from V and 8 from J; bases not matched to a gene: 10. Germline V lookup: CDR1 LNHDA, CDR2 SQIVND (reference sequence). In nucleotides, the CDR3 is TGTGCCACCGAACTGACAGGGGGCAGAGAAAAACTGTTTTTT. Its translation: CATELTGGREKLFF.

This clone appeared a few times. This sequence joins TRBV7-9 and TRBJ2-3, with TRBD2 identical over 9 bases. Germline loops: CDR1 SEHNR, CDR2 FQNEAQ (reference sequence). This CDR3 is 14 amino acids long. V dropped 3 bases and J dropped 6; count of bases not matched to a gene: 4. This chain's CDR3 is CASSLSSGDDTQYF. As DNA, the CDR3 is TGTGCCAGCAGCTTGTCTAGCGGGGATGATACGCAGTATTTT.

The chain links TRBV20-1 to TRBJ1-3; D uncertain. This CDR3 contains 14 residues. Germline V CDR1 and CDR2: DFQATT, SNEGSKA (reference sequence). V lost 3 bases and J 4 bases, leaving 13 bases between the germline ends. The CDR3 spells CSASGVVTGNTIYF. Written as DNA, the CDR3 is TGCAGTGCTAGTGGCGTGGTAACGGGAAACACCATATATTTT.

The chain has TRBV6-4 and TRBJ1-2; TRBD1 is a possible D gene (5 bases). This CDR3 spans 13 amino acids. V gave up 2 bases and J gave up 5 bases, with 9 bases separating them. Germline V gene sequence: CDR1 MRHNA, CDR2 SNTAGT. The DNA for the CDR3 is TGTGCCAGCAGTGACGACAGACGTTATGGCTACACCTTC. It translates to CASSDDRRYGYTF.

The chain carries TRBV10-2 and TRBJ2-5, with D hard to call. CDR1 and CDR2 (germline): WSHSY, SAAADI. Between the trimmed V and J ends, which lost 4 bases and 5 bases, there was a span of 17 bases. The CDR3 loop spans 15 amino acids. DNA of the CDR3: TGCGCCAGCAGTGTTTTCCCCCTCGGTGATGAGACCCAGTACTTC. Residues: CASSVFPLGDETQYF.

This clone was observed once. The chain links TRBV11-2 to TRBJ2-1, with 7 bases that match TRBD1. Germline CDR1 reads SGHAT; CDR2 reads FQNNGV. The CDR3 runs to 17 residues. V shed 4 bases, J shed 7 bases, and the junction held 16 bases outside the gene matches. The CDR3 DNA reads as TGTGCCAGCAGCTCATACAAGGACCGGGACAGATTTAATGAGCAGTTCTTC. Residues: CASSSYKDRDRFNEQFF.

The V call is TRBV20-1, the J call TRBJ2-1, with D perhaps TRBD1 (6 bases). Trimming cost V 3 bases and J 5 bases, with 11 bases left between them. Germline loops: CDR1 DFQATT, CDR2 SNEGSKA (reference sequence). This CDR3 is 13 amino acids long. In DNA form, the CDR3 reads TGCAGTGCTAGTTCGGGACACCACAATGAGCAGTTCTTC. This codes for CSASSGHHNEQFF.

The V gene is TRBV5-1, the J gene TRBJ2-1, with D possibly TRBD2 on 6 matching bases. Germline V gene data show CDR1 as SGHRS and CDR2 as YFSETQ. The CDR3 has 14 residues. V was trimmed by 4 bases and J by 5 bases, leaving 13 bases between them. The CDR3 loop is CASSAGQGNNEQFF. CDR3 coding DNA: TGCGCCAGCAGCGCGGGGCAGGGAAACAATGAGCAGTTCTTC.

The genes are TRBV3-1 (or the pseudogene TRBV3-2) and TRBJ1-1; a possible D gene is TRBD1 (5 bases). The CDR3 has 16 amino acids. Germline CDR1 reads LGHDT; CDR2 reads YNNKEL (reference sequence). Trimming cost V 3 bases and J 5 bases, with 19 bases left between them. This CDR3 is CASSHWRGNGLTEAFF. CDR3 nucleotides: TGTGCCAGCAGCCATTGGAGGGGTAACGGTCTGACTGAAGCTTTCTTT.

The CDR3 nucleotides read TGCACCAGCAGCCAGGGACTAGCGGGGGGCATGGGATACAATGAGCAGTTCTTC. It encodes CTSSQGLAGGMGYNEQFF. The chain carries TRBV1 and TRBJ2-1; TRBD2, the table's D call, lacks a check against the DNA. TRBV1 is a pseudogene. The CDR3 sequence is 18 residues long.